The 10 T cell receptor beta chains reported below all come from one sample, sequenced in a study of CD8 T cells in ankylosing spondylitis (dated by TCRdb to 2016 to 2017). Library method: 5' RACE. The data were produced on an Illumina HiSeq 2500. Starting from the raw public reads, TCRdb applied fastp trimming at Q25, assembled clones with MiXCR and retained in-frame beta chains. Rows are unified per CDR3 protein, each entry keeping the most common DNA and genes. In all, the sample holds 500,000 or so distinct CDR3 sequences, and over 4% of those were seen once. Of the sample, around 3.4% is held by the ten largest clones. The study at large found these results: A TCR beta motif made up of several highly homologous amino acid variants appeared to be characteristic of blood from ankylosing spondylitis patients.

These receptors lack a known antigen. The specimen sequenced was blood, either unsorted or a sorted T cell fraction (not recorded which). These receptors all stem from a male donor with ankylosing spondylitis.

In this sample, this clonotype turned up many times. This chain uses TRBV20-1 with TRBJ2-7; TRBD1 is a possible D gene (6 bases). This CDR3 has 14 residues. V lost 3 bases and J lost 2, with 14 bases in between. Per germline, CDR1 DFQATT and CDR2 SNEGSKA (reference sequence). The CDR3 reads CSASHIGQTYEQYF. The CDR3 DNA reads as TGCAGTGCTAGCCATATAGGACAGACCTACGAGCAGTACTTC.

This clonotype came up many times. CDR3 nucleotide sequence: TGCGCCAGCAGCGGGGACATCGGATCGAGCTCCTACAATGAGCAGTTCTTC. Amino acids: CASSGDIGSSSYNEQFF. The chain is built from TRBV4-3 and TRBJ2-1; weak D call: TRBD1 (6 bases). There are 17 residues in the CDR3. V lost 5 bases and J 0 bases, leaving 17 bases between the germline ends. Germline assignment: CDR1 LGHNA and CDR2 YSLEER.

This clonotype was detected only a few times. J is TRBJ2-2 and V is TRBV7-2; 12 bases fit TRBD2. This CDR3 region has 16 residues. V dropped 6 bases and J dropped 6; count of bases not matched to a gene: 8. Germline assignment: CDR1 SGHTA and CDR2 FQGNSA. CDR3 amino acids: CASRAPSGGAAGELFF. CDR3 nucleotide sequence: TGTGCCAGCAGGGCCCCTAGCGGGGGGGCGGCCGGGGAGCTGTTTTTT.

Points on this clonotype: At one end the junction does not follow the germline gene, possibly because of a read error. The chain combines TRBV6-2 or TRBV6-3 with TRBJ2-3; tentatively, D is TRBD1 or TRBD2 (5 bases each). Germline CDR1 is MNHEY and CDR2 is SVGEGT. The CDR3 consists of 16 residues. Here the CDR3 DNA reads TGTACCAGCAGCCCTGTTCGGGGCTGGGGATGGGATACGCAGTATTTT. Its protein is CTSSPVRGWGWDTQYF.

V and J are TRBV2 and TRBJ2-7, with D perhaps TRBD2 (5 bases). This CDR3 spans 14 amino acids. Trimming removed 4 bases from V and 5 bases from J, with 15 bases in between. Germline CDR1 reads SNHLY; CDR2 reads FYNNEI. The CDR3 bases are TGTGCCAGCAGTGGGTATCGAGCGGATAACGAGCAGTACTTC. This sequence encodes CASSGYRADNEQYF.

There are many counts of this clonotype. The chain combines TRBV4-2 with TRBJ1-2; D unclear. Between the trimmed V and J ends, which lost 0 bases and 4 bases, there was a span of 12 bases. CDR1 and CDR2 (germline): LGHNA, YNFKEQ. This CDR3 contains 15 residues. The CDR3 nucleotides are TGTGCCAGCAGCCAAGATTACGACGCCTCCTATGGCTACACCTTC. Amino acid sequence: CASSQDYDASYGYTF.

This clonotype appeared a few times. V is TRBV12-3 or TRBV12-4 and J is TRBJ2-1; D unresolved. This CDR3 comprises 13 residues. Trimming stripped 6 bases from V and 9 bases from J, with 15 bases between. DNA of the CDR3: TGTGCCAGCAGCAAGACGAATATCGGTGAGCAGTTCTTC. Translated: CASSKTNIGEQFF.

Ten or more counts support this clonotype. This chain connects TRBV20-1 to TRBJ1-2, with a possible D match to TRBD1 (5 bases). Trimming shortened V by 6 bases and J by 4 bases, and 15 bases separated the two germline ends. Germline lookup yields CDR1 DFQATT and CDR2 SNEGSKA (reference sequence). The CDR3 spans 13 residues. Here the CDR3 DNA reads TGCAGTGCGACCGGGACTGTGCCCTATGGCTACACCTTC. This codes for CSATGTVPYGYTF.

This clonotype was recorded many times. V usage is TRBV12-3 or TRBV12-4 and J usage is TRBJ2-7; D remains ambiguous. V dropped 5 bases and J dropped 7 bases, with 12 bases sitting between them. The CDR3 has 12 amino acids. The CDR3 DNA is TGTGCCAGCAGTCCCCGGTCGACGGAGCAGTACTTC. Protein: CASSPRSTEQYF.

This clonotype was recorded at least ten times. V usage is TRBV5-1 and J usage is TRBJ2-7; tentative D call: TRBD1 (5 bases). CDR1 is SGHRS, CDR2 YFSETQ, per germline. Between the trimmed V and J ends, which lost 2 bases and 2 bases, there was a span of 8 bases. This CDR3 is 13 amino acids long. Here the CDR3 DNA reads TGCGCCAGCAGCTTACAGGTTCCCTACGAGCAGTACTTC. Translated, it gives CASSLQVPYEQYF.